The clone carrying this T cell receptor (beta chain) appeared a single time. As yet, its antigen is unknown. This CDR3 region has 13 residues. CDR1 is MDHEN and CDR2 is SYDVKM in the germline V gene. V lost 5 bases and J lost 8, with 13 bases in between. The sample is drawn from a study of long-term antiretroviral therapy in people with HIV. Study-wide results and limits: Repertoires in HIV (unlike those of controls) had narrower CDR3 length ranges.

Per individual, the PBMC samples numbered at least one pre-ART and at least two post-ART. Researchers ran immunoSEQ v3.0 at survey level. What sequencing targeted per sample was about 35,000-50,000 T-cell genomes. Sequencing was performed with immunoSEQ multiplex PCR; in TCRdb, only in-frame clones are kept and a portion is missing. Found here are 14,000 or so clones, 88% of them singletons; the top ten hold roughly 10%. The chain employs TRBV28 and TRBJ2-1; D not certain. The sequence was collected from a man aged 35-49 years with HIV. The specimen comprised unsorted PBMCs, sampled 6.2 years after starting antiretroviral therapy. The CDR3 nucleotides are TGTGCCAGCAGTCACCCCCATAGGGATGAGCAGTTCTTC. It yields the protein CASSHPHRDEQFF. Filled out from reference TRBV28 and TRBJ2-1, the complete variable domain reads DVKVTQSSRYLVKRTGEKVFLECVQDMDHENMFWYRQDPGLGLRLIYFSYDVKMKEKGDIPEGYSVSREKKERFSLILESASTNQTSMYLCASSHPHRDEQFFGPGTRLTVL.